Below, one T cell receptor (beta chain) is given with its context. No antigen is known for it. Sampled blood was obtained at baseline, cycle 4 day 1, and cycle 7 day 1. Measured with immunoSEQ multiplex PCR; TCRdb has only the in-frame clones, and not every one. This repertoire shows some 23,000 clones, about 80% found once; its top ten account for about a quarter. Looked up from germline, CDR1 is MGHDK and CDR2 is SYGVNS. The CDR3 sequence is 15 residues long. The V gene lost 3 bases and the J gene lost 0 bases, with 8 bases spanning the gap. This sample was included in a study of OX40 agonist ivuxolimab in advanced cancers. On the study more broadly: Prior checkpoint blockade (anti-PD-1, anti-PD-L1 or anti-CTLA-4) was permitted; 35% to 50% had it. Study-level findings and limits: By week 6 at 0.1 to 3.0 mg/kg, blood CD4+ and CD8+ T cells had expanded clonally. Averaged across samples, CD8+ T cells carried more expanded clones than CD4+ did.

The chain combines TRBV25-1 with TRBJ1-4, with D unclear. This specimen consisted of CD4+ or CD8+ T cells sorted from blood, obtained in a trial of the OX40 agonist ivuxolimab. The clonotype was recovered from an adult with an advanced solid tumor such as melanoma, head and neck, liver or kidney cancer. The CDR3 loop reads CASSDAVATNEKLFF. The CDR3 region has the DNA TGTGCCAGCAGTGATGCGGTTGCAACTAATGAAAAACTGTTTTTT.